Below, one T cell receptor (beta chain) is given with its context. This record belongs to a study of blood T cell repertoires in COVID-19. The method was immunoSEQ multiplex PCR; TCRdb's version includes in-frame clones alone and lacks a portion of them. Counted here are more than 120,000 clones, 70% to 90% occurring once; the ten biggest clones make up over 2.5%. Per the germline V gene, CDR1 is SGHKS and CDR2 is YYEKEE (reference sequence). The CDR3 is made up of 15 amino acids. The V segment lost 4 bases and the J segment 3 bases; nucleotides outside the gene matches: 8. V is TRBV5-5 and J is TRBJ1-2; 8 bases are a match to TRBD1. This receptor was taken from a human donor with acute or convalescent COVID-19. The donor label of this sample is uncertain. Sequencing was carried out using peripheral blood. In nucleotides, the CDR3 is TGTGCCAGCAGCCAATCTCCAGGGGGCGACTATGGCTACACCTTC. Residues: CASSQSPGGDYGYTF.